This T cell receptor beta chain originates from a study of OX40 agonist ivuxolimab in advanced cancers. Overall study: The patients received agonistic anti-OX40 (CD134) antibody ivuxolimab. General observations from the study: Expanded clones were, on average, more numerous in CD8+ T cells than in CD4+. Some patients without response likewise showed low normalized clonal expansion.

In regard to this clone: Its antigen is as yet unknown.

Produced via immunoSEQ multiplex PCR; TCRdb's table is partial and in-frame only. Of some 57,000 clones in the sample, 85% to 90% were seen once. From germline, CDR1 is LNHDA and CDR2 SQIVND (reference sequence). The V segment lost 4 bases and the J segment 5 bases; nucleotides outside the gene matches: 10. This CDR3 spans 16 amino acids. This receptor was obtained from an adult with an advanced solid tumor such as melanoma, head and neck, liver or kidney cancer. The chain has TRBV19 and TRBJ2-7; TRBD1 matches at 11 bases. Sample: CD4+ or CD8+ T cells sorted from blood, taken in a trial of the OX40 agonist ivuxolimab. The CDR3, as DNA: TGTGCCAGTAGTACCCGCAGGGGACAGGGGGTTAACGAGCAGTACTTC. Amino acids: CASSTRRGQGVNEQYF.